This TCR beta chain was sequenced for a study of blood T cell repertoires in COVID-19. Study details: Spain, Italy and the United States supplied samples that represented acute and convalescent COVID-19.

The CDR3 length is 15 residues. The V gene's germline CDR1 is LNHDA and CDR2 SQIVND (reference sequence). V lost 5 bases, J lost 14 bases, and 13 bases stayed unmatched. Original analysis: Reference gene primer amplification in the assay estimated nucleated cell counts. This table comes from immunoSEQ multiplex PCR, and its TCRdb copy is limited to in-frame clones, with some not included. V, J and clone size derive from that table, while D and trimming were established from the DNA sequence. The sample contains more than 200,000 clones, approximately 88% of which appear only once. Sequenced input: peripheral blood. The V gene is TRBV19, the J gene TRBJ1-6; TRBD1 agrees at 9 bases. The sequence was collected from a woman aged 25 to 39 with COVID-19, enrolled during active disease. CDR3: CASSEQGANVPALHF. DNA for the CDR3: TGTGCCAGTAGTGAACAGGGGGCGAATGTTCCGGCCCTCCACTTT.